These 14 T cell receptor beta chains came from one sample sequenced in a study of monozygotic twins with inflammatory bowel disease (dated 2019 in TCRdb). The library was made by 5' RACE. TCRdb lists the instrument as Illumina HiSeq 2500. The reads, reprocessed by TCRdb, yield one row per CDR3 protein sequence and no DNA. The table of this sample itemizes some 200,000 distinct CDR3 sequences. Clones ranked in the top ten supply more than 7.5% of the sample. The sequenced sample was blood. The source is a human donor with ulcerative colitis or Crohn's disease, or a healthy co-twin of an affected twin (not recorded which).

CDR3 sequence reads: CASSPPLAGNYNEQFF. This rearrangement joins TRBV27 to TRBJ2-1; TCRdb returns TRBD2, unconfirmable since there is no DNA. Germline CDR1 is MNHEY and CDR2 is SMNVEV (reference sequence). This CDR3 comprises 16 residues.

The rearrangement uses TRBV20-1 and TRBJ2-1; TCRdb designates TRBD2, a call that cannot be tested without DNA. The CDR3 totals 16 residues. CDR1 and CDR2 from the germline V gene are DFQATT and SNEGSKA (reference sequence). The CDR3 sequence is CSASLALAGGYNEQFF.

The chain joins TRBV11-2 to TRBJ2-1. The germline V gene has CDR1 SGHAT and CDR2 FQNNGV. CDR3 length: 17 amino acids. CDR3 amino acids: CASSLSRAAGGYNEQFF.

CDR3 protein: CASSPPGLAGVRIEQYF. The chain uses TRBV27 and TRBJ2-7; there is no DNA to check the TCRdb D call of TRBD2. The CDR3 is 17 residues long. CDR1 MNHEY and CDR2 SMNVEV come from the germline V gene (reference sequence).

The chain links TRBV7-9 to TRBJ2-3. The CDR3 spans 13 residues. Germline V gene data show CDR1 as SEHNR and CDR2 as FQNEAQ (reference sequence). CDR3 amino acids: CASSLSLGDTQYF.

The chain combines TRBV6-1 with TRBJ1-5. Per the germline V gene, CDR1 is MNHNS and CDR2 is SASEGT. The CDR3 has 15 amino acids. CDR3 loop: CASSQTWAANQPQHF.

The rearrangement uses TRBV19 and TRBJ2-1; with no DNA, the TCRdb D assignment of TRBD2 cannot be verified. The germline V gene encodes CDR1 LNHDA and CDR2 SQIVND (reference sequence). The CDR3 sequence is 14 residues long. The CDR3 loop reads CASSITSGRAEQFF.

The chain joins TRBV7-8 to TRBJ2-5. This CDR3 contains 15 residues. Germline V gene data show CDR1 as SGHVS and CDR2 as FQNEAQ. CDR3 in amino acids: CASSLRRQAAETQYF. The full variable domain, completed using reference TRBV7-8 and TRBJ2-5, is GAGVSQSPRYKVAKRGQDVALRCDPISGHVSLFWYQQALGQGPEFLTYFQNEAQLDKSGLPSDRFFAERPEGSVSTLKIQRTQQEDSAVYLCASSLRRQAAETQYFGPGTRLLVL.

The rearrangement uses TRBV5-1 and TRBJ2-7; the TRBD1 assignment by TCRdb is unverifiable without DNA. Germline V gene lookup returns CDR1 SGHRS and CDR2 YFSETQ. This CDR3 region has 14 residues. CDR3 region: CASSLAGTAYEQYF.

The chain links TRBV5-1 to TRBJ2-7; TCRdb returns TRBD1, unconfirmable since there is no DNA. The CDR3 is 15 residues long. Germline V CDR1 and CDR2: SGHRS, YFSETQ. CDR3: CASSLVGTVSYEQYF.

The V gene is TRBV7-9, the J gene TRBJ1-5; the TRBD1 assignment by TCRdb is unverifiable without DNA. The CDR3 is 17 amino acids. Germline assignment: CDR1 SEHNR and CDR2 FQNEAQ (reference sequence). The CDR3 here is CASSSGGAPFLDQPQHF.

V is TRBV4-3 and J is TRBJ1-4. The CDR3 runs 14 residues. Germline CDR1 LGHNA, CDR2 YSLEER. CDR3 region: CASSQVRLREKLFF.

The CDR3 protein is CASSYSRARRGRDEKLFF. This rearrangement joins TRBV6-5 to TRBJ1-4; TCRdb outputs TRBD1, but without DNA this stays unchecked. The CDR3 has 18 residues. Germline V gives CDR1 MNHEY, CDR2 SVGAGI.

V and J are TRBV10-3 and TRBJ2-6; the D gene TCRdb calls, TRBD1, cannot be checked with no DNA. The CDR3 has 15 residues. Germline values: CDR1 ENHRY, CDR2 SYGVKD. CDR3: CAISEEGAGANVLTF.